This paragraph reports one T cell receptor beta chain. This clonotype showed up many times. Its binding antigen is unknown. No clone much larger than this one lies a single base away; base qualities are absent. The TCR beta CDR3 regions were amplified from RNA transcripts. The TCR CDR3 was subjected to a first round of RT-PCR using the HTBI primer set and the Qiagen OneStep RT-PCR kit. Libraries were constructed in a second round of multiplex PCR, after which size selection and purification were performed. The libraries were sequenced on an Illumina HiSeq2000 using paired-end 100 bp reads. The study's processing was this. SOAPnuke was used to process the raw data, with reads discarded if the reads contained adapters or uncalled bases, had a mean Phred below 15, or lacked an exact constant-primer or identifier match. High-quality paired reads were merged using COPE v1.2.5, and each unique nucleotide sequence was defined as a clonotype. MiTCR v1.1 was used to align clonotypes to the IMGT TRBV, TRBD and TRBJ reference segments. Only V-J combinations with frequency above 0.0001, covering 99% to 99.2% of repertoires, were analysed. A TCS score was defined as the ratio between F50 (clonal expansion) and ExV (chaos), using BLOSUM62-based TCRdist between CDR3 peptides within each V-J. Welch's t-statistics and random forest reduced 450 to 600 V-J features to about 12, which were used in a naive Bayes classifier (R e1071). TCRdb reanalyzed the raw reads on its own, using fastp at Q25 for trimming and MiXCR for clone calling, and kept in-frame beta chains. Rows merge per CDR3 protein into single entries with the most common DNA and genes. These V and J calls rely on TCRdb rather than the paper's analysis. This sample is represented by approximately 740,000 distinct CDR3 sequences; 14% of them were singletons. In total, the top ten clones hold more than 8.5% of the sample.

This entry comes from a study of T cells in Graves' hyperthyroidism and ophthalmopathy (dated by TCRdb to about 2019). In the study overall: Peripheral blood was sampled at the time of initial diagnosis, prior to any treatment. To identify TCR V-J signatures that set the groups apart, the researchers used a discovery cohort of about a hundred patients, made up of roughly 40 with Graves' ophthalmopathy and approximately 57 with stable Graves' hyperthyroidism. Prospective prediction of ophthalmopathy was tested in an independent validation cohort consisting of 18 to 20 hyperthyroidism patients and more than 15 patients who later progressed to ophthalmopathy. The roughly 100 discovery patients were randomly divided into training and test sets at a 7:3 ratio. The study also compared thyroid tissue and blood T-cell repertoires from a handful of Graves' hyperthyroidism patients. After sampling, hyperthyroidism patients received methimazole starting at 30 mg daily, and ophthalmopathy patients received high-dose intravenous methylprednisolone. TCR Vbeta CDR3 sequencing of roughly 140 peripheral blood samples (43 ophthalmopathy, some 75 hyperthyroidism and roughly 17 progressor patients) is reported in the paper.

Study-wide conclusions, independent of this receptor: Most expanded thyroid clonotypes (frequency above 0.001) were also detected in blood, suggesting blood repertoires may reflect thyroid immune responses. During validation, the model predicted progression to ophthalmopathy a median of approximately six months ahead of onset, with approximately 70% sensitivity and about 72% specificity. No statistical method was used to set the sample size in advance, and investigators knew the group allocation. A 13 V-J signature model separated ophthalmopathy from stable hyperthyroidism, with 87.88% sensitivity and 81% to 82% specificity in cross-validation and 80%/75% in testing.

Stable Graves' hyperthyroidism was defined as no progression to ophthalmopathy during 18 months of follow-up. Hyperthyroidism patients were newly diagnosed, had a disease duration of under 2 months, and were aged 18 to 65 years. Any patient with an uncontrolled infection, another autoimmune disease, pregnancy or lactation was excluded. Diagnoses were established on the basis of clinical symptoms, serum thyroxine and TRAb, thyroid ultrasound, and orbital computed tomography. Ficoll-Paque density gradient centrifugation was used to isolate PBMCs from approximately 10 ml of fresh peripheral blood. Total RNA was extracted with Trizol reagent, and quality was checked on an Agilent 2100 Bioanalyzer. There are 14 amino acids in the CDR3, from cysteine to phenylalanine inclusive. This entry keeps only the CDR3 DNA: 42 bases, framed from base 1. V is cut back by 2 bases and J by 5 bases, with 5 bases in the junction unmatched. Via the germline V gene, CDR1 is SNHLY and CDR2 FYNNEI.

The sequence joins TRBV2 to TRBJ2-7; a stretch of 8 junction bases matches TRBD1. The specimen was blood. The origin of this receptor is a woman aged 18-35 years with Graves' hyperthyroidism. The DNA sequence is TGTGCCAGCAGTGAACGACAGGGGATGGACGAGCAGTACTTC. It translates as CASSERQGMDEQYF.